A single T cell receptor beta chain is shown here with its context. Its target is unknown. Germline V gene data show CDR1 as SGHNT and CDR2 as YYREEE (reference sequence). The CDR3 length is 15 residues. The V end was cut by 0 bases, the J end by 7 bases, with 14 bases between. One entry per CDR3 protein results from TCRdb running MiXCR on the 5' RACE reads. The data hold hundreds of thousands of distinct CDR3 sequences, with around 20% observed a single time. This specimen belongs to a study of identical twins. Study results and caveats: The study found weaker excess twin sharing in beta out-of-frame sequences.

Another study also made use of these data, one on T cells expressing NK-cell markers.

Sequencing was performed on PBMCs. The TCR sequence derives from a woman between 18 and 29 years old in good health. The V call is TRBV5-4, the J call TRBJ1-5; TRBD1 might be the D (5 bases). CDR3 residues: CASSLGGFGGQPQHF. In DNA, the CDR3 is TGTGCCAGCAGCTTGGGAGGGTTCGGGGGGCAGCCCCAGCATTTT.